The rows below give T cell receptor beta chains drawn from one sample of a study of cytomegalovirus exposure and HLA in healthy donors. Profiled with immunoSEQ multiplex PCR; TCRdb holds only in-frame clones, not every one. Here the sample spans about 280,000 clones, 85% to 90% being singletons. The sequenced material came from PBMCs. Every receptor here comes from a woman younger than 30 in good health and CMV-seronegative. CDR3s include the opening cysteine and the closing phenylalanine or tryptophan. The D gene is left open where the match is weak. The size field is filled for only some rows; it gives once, few, many or a size class.

TRBV4-3	TRBJ2-6	NA	NA	CASSPYLSIDSGANVLTF	TGCGCCAGCAGCCCCTATTTGTCTATCGACTCTGGGGCCAACGTCCTGACTTTC
TRBV28	TRBJ1-1	NA	NA	CASSPPMGNSNTEAFF	TGTGCCAGCAGCCCCCCTATGGGCAATTCGAACACTGAAGCTTTCTTT
TRBV4-1	TRBJ1-4	NA	NA	CASSQDRDNDEKLFF	TGCGCCAGCAGCCAAGACCGGGACAACGATGAAAAACTGTTTTTT
TRBV12-5	TRBJ2-1	TRBD2	NA	CASGLGTSIGPQNNEQFF	TGTGCTAGTGGTTTGGGGACTAGCATTGGTCCACAAAACAATGAGCAGTTCTTC
TRBV4-2	TRBJ2-6	NA	NA	CASSQTGTTSGANVLTF	TGTGCCAGCAGCCAAACCGGGACAACCTCTGGGGCCAACGTCCTGACTTTC
TRBV4-2	TRBJ2-1	TRBD1	NA	CASSRAGQGAYNEQFF	TGTGCCAGCAGCCGGGCCGGACAGGGGGCCTACAATGAGCAGTTCTTC
TRBV6-5	TRBJ2-1	NA	NA	CASSPFLRNEQFF	TGTGCCAGCAGCCCCTTCCTACGGAATGAGCAGTTCTTC
TRBV4-3	TRBJ2-3	TRBD2	NA	CASSQDLPRLAGRDTQYF	TGCGCCAGCAGCCAAGATCTCCCCAGACTAGCGGGAAGGGATACGCAGTATTTT
TRBV4-1	TRBJ1-2	NA	few	CASSQAQGWAYGYTF	TGCGCCAGCAGCCAAGCGCAGGGGTGGGCCTATGGCTACACCTTC
TRBV19	TRBJ2-2	NA	NA	CASSPPLGPVFRPGELFF	TGTGCCAGTAGTCCGCCACTAGGGCCCGTTTTTCGTCCCGGGGAGCTGTTTTTT
TRBV7-9	TRBJ1-2	TRBD1	NA	CASSYGQGHYGYTF	TGTGCCAGCAGTTACGGACAGGGTCACTATGGCTACACCTTC
TRBV28	TRBJ1-1	NA	NA	CASSLGGPEAFF	TGTGCCAGCAGTTTGGGGGGACCTGAAGCTTTCTTT
TRBV4-1	TRBJ2-7	NA	NA	CASSLGARTDSYEQYF	TGCGCCAGCAGCCTAGGCGCTCGGACAGATTCCTACGAGCAGTACTTC
TRBV7-3	TRBJ2-3	TRBD2	NA	CASSLFGTSIGTDTQYF	TGTGCCAGCAGCTTATTCGGGACTAGCATTGGTACAGATACGCAGTATTTT
TRBV28	TRBJ1-1	TRBD1	NA	CASSRGQAKAFF	TGTGCCAGCAGCAGGGGGCAGGCAAAAGCTTTCTTT
TRBV6-6	TRBJ2-7	TRBD1	NA	CASSYSDRGEQYF	TGTGCCAGCAGTTACTCCGACAGGGGCGAGCAGTACTTC
TRBV28	TRBJ2-1	NA	NA	CASSPTRSYNEQFF	TGTGCCAGCAGTCCCACCCGGAGCTACAATGAGCAGTTCTTC
TRBV28	TRBJ2-7	NA	once	CASSLYMWGDRGSGEQYF	TGTGCCAGCAGTTTATATATGTGGGGGGACAGAGGGTCAGGCGAGCAGTACTTC
TRBV28	TRBJ1-1	NA	NA	CASSLVENTEAFF	TGTGCCAGCAGTTTAGTAGAGAACACTGAAGCTTTCTTT
TRBV30	TRBJ1-5	TRBD1	NA	CAWSGQGRQPQHF	TGTGCCTGGAGTGGACAGGGCCGCCAGCCCCAGCATTTT
TRBV27	TRBJ1-1	TRBD1	once	CASSPPGGLTEAFF	TGTGCCAGCAGTCCCCCAGGGGGTCTAACTGAAGCTTTCTTT
TRBV5-4	TRBJ2-5	NA	NA	CASSLDLRGQTQYF	TGTGCCAGCAGCTTGGATCTCAGGGGACAGACCCAGTACTTC
TRBV20-1	TRBJ1-1	NA	NA	CSASRTEAFF	TGCAGTGCTAGTCGCACTGAAGCTTTCTTT
TRBV5-1	TRBJ1-1	NA	NA	CASSPGGGTGTEAFF	TGCGCCAGCAGCCCGGGGGGCGGGACGGGGACTGAAGCTTTCTTT
TRBV7-2	TRBJ1-4	NA	NA	CASSSRGTSNEKLFF	TGTGCCAGCAGCAGTAGGGGTACGTCTAATGAAAAACTGTTTTTT
TRBV5-4	TRBJ2-5	TRBD1	NA	CASSRTTGGGETQYF	TGTGCCAGCAGCCGCACGACAGGGGGCGGCGAGACCCAGTACTTC
TRBV19	TRBJ2-7	TRBD2	once	CASSPGLAGMLLYF	TGTGCCAGTAGCCCAGGACTAGCGGGGATGCTTTTGTACTTC
TRBV18	TRBJ1-1	NA	NA	CASSPFAGSVTEAFF	TGTGCCAGCTCACCTTTTGCAGGCTCTGTTACTGAAGCTTTCTTT
TRBV10-3	TRBJ2-7	NA	NA	CAISDPGEQYF	TGTGCCATCAGTGACCCGGGGGAGCAGTACTTC
TRBV2	TRBJ2-2	NA	NA	CASSPDRTNTGELFF	TGTGCCAGCAGTCCTGACAGAACGAACACCGGGGAGCTGTTTTTT
TRBV18	TRBJ2-2	TRBD1	NA	CASSPRTGGLNTGELFF	TGTGCCAGCTCACCAAGGACAGGGGGCTTGAACACCGGGGAGCTGTTTTTT
TRBV5-1	TRBJ1-4	TRBD1	NA	CASSMDRGREKLFF	TGCGCCAGCAGCATGGACAGGGGGCGAGAAAAACTGTTTTTT
TRBV15	TRBJ2-1	TRBD1	NA	CATSSSGTGIEQFF	TGTGCCACCAGCAGCTCCGGGACAGGGATTGAGCAGTTCTTC
TRBV18	TRBJ2-7	TRBD1	once	CASSPGTGAVGQYF	TGTGCCAGCTCTCCCGGGACAGGGGCTGTGGGGCAGTACTTC
TRBV4-3	TRBJ2-3	TRBD2	NA	CASSQGGMREGGDTQYF	TGCGCCAGCAGCCAAGGAGGTATGCGGGAGGGTGGAGATACGCAGTATTTT
TRBV5-5	TRBJ2-3	NA	NA	CASSLGSGSTDTQYF	TGTGCCAGCAGCTTGGGGTCCGGTAGCACAGATACGCAGTATTTT
TRBV9	TRBJ2-1	TRBD2	once	CASSVRREGLNEQFF	TGTGCCAGCAGCGTCAGGCGGGAGGGTCTTAATGAGCAGTTCTTC
TRBV28	TRBJ2-7	TRBD2	NA	CASSFSTSGQNPYEQYF	TGTGCCAGCAGTTTCTCGACTAGCGGGCAGAATCCCTACGAGCAGTACTTC
TRBV7-2	TRBJ1-1	NA	NA	CASSEKGVGVEAFF	TGTGCCAGCAGCGAGAAGGGAGTTGGGGTAGAAGCTTTCTTT
TRBV4-2	TRBJ2-7	NA	NA	CASSPRAKSSYEQYF	TGTGCCAGCAGCCCTCGAGCGAAGAGCTCCTACGAGCAGTACTTC
TRBV9	TRBJ1-6	NA	NA	CASSVTASSYNSPLHF	TGTGCCAGCAGCGTGACAGCCAGCTCCTATAATTCACCCCTCCACTTT
TRBV6-1	TRBJ1-2	NA	NA	CASSESWGRSHANYGYTF	TGTGCCAGCAGTGAAAGTTGGGGCAGAAGTCATGCTAACTATGGCTACACCTTC
TRBV14	TRBJ1-1	NA	NA	CASRAGNTEAFF	TGTGCCAGCAGAGCGGGTAACACTGAAGCTTTCTTT
TRBV19	TRBJ2-7	TRBD1	NA	CASQTGGRNEQYF	TGTGCCAGCCAAACAGGGGGCCGGAACGAGCAGTACTTC
TRBV5-1	TRBJ2-3	TRBD2	NA	CASSVGTSITDTQYF	TGCGCCAGCAGCGTGGGGACTAGCATTACAGATACGCAGTATTTT
TRBV7-6	TRBJ2-1	TRBD2	NA	CASSPYSSGSLNEQFF	TGTGCCAGCAGCCCATACTCTAGCGGGAGTTTGAATGAGCAGTTCTTC
TRBV30	TRBJ2-7	NA	NA	CAWSRLEYDSEQYF	TGTGCCTGGAGTCGATTGGAGTACGATTCCGAGCAGTACTTC
TRBV7-9	TRBJ1-6	TRBD1	NA	CASSLLEGANSPLHF	TGTGCCAGCAGCTTACTTGAGGGGGCGAATTCACCCCTCCACTTT
TRBV7-2	TRBJ2-1	TRBD2	NA	CASSFGLAGVEQFF	TGTGCCAGCAGCTTTGGACTAGCGGGTGTTGAGCAGTTCTTC
TRBV28	TRBJ2-7	TRBD1	NA	CASKGQGNYEQYF	TGTGCCAGCAAGGGACAGGGCAATTACGAGCAGTACTTC
TRBV5-4	TRBJ1-1	NA	NA	CASSLDRLEAFF	TGTGCCAGCAGCTTGGACAGGCTTGAAGCTTTCTTT
TRBV5-5	TRBJ2-3	TRBD1	once	CASSSINVDRVRTDTQYF	TGTGCCAGCAGCTCGATCAACGTCGACAGGGTGAGGACAGATACGCAGTATTTT
TRBV11-2	TRBJ1-5	NA	NA	CASSLSRGIGQPQHF	TGTGCCAGCAGCCTAAGCCGGGGTATTGGTCAGCCCCAGCATTTT
TRBV27	TRBJ2-1	NA	once	CASSLIGNEQFF	TGTGCCAGTAGCTTGATTGGGAATGAGCAGTTCTTC